These 16 T cell receptor beta chains share one sample of origin, sequenced in a study of blood T cell repertoires in COVID-19. Profiled with immunoSEQ multiplex PCR; TCRdb holds only in-frame clones, not every one. The sample consists of roughly 230,000 clones, 65% to 85% of them appearing once. The sequenced sample consisted of PBMCs or T cells enriched from blood (not recorded which). Receptors were obtained from a man in his fifties who had recovered from COVID-19.

The chain joins TRBV19 to TRBJ1-2; 7 nucleotides align to TRBD1. Germline CDR1 is LNHDA and CDR2 is SQIVND (reference sequence). This CDR3 region has 15 residues. J gave up 6 bases and V 3 bases, and 10 bases lay outside the gene matches. The CDR3 region has the DNA TGTGCCAGTAGTATCCAGAGACAGGGAAATAATGGCTACACCTTC. Its protein is CASSIQRQGNNGYTF.

The V and J genes are TRBV10-3 and TRBJ2-5; TRBD2 matches at 8 bases. V lost 7 bases, J lost 1 base, and 5 bases stayed unmatched. Germline V gene lookup returns CDR1 ENHRY and CDR2 SYGVKD. The CDR3 has 14 residues. Here the CDR3 reads CAIKAGAIQETQYF. Here the CDR3 DNA reads TGTGCCATCAAAGCGGGAGCGATCCAAGAGACCCAGTACTTC.

The rearrangement uses TRBV19 and TRBJ2-7; D is uncertain. The CDR3 spans 15 residues. V shed 5 bases and J shed 4 bases, with 18 bases lying between them. The V gene's germline CDR1 is LNHDA and CDR2 SQIVND (reference sequence). The CDR3 region has the DNA TGTGCCAGTAGTCACCCCACCGGGTACCCATACGAGCAGTACTTC. Amino acids: CASSHPTGYPYEQYF. Drawing the rest from reference TRBV19 and TRBJ2-7, the complete variable domain is DGGITQSPKYLFRKEGQNVTLSCEQNLNHDAMYWYRQDPGQGLRLIYYSQIVNDFQKGDIAEGYSVSREKKESFPLTVTSAQKNPTAFYLCASSHPTGYPYEQYFGPGTRLTVT.

This rearrangement joins TRBV4-3 to TRBJ1-2; D may be TRBD1 (5 bases). Germline V gene lookup returns CDR1 LGHNA and CDR2 YSLEER. The CDR3 runs 12 residues. Trimming left V 1 base short and J 5 bases short, with 5 bases between. CDR3 sequence (DNA): TGCGCCAGCAGCCAAGCAGGGTATGGCTACACCTTC. It codes for CASSQAGYGYTF.

The chain is built from TRBV29-1 and TRBJ1-1; TRBD1 matches at 9 bases. The junction had 5 bases not matched to a gene; V was cut back by 1 base and J by 5 bases. Germline V gene sequence: CDR1 SQVTM, CDR2 ANQGSEA. The CDR3 runs to 14 residues. The CDR3 coding sequence is TGCAGCGTTGAAGGGACAGGGGCTCGGACTGAAGCTTTCTTT. Protein product: CSVEGTGARTEAFF.

V gene TRBV30 combines with J gene TRBJ1-4; 7 bases line up with TRBD1. J was trimmed by 4 bases and V by 4 bases; bases with no gene match: 3. CDR1 is GTSNPN and CDR2 is SVGIG in the germline V gene (reference sequence). The CDR3 consists of 13 residues. The DNA for the CDR3 is TGTGCCTGGATAGGGGGCTTTAATGAAAAACTGTTTTTT. Residues: CAWIGGFNEKLFF.

This chain links TRBV3-1 (or the pseudogene TRBV3-2) with TRBJ2-6, with D perhaps TRBD1 (5 bases). V was clipped by 9 bases and J by 1 base, with 16 bases between them. This CDR3 is built from 16 residues. Germline assignment: CDR1 LGHDT and CDR2 YNNKEL (reference sequence). This CDR3 is CASQDRLESGANVLTF. CDR3 nucleotides: TGTGCCAGTCAAGACAGACTTGAATCTGGGGCCAACGTCCTGACTTTC.

The chain couples TRBV4-3 to TRBJ2-1, with 7 bases that match TRBD1. There are 16 residues in the CDR3. V was clipped by 0 bases and J by 6 bases; unmatched bases: 8. The germline gives CDR1 LGHNA, CDR2 YSLEER. CDR3 DNA sequence: TGCGCCAGCAGCCAAGAACCGCCGGGACAGTTCAATGAGCAGTTCTTC. Protein product: CASSQEPPGQFNEQFF.

The rearrangement links TRBV19 to TRBJ1-6, with a weak D call TRBD1 (5 bases). The germline V gene has CDR1 LNHDA and CDR2 SQIVND (reference sequence). Trimming removed 1 base at V and 7 bases at J, with 8 bases between. The CDR3 loop spans 14 amino acids. CDR3 DNA: TGTGCCAGTAGTATAGGACGGGGGAATTCACCCCTCCACTTT. As protein: CASSIGRGNSPLHF.

The rearrangement uses TRBV19 and TRBJ1-2; 8 bases line up with TRBD1. The length of the CDR3 is 13 residues. The V segment lost 5 bases and the J segment 8 bases; nucleotides outside the gene matches: 7. Germline lookup yields CDR1 LNHDA and CDR2 SQIVND (reference sequence). The CDR3 here is CASSVTGAYGYTF. The DNA for the CDR3 is TGTGCCAGTAGTGTGACAGGGGCTTACGGCTACACCTTC.

The gene calls are TRBV18 and TRBJ2-2; no reliable D call. CDR3 size: 13 residues. Germline CDR1 KGHSH, CDR2 LQKENI. V lost 3 bases and J lost 5, with 7 bases in between. DNA of the CDR3: TGTGCCAGCTCACCGTTTCCGACCGGGGAGCTGTTTTTT. Residues: CASSPFPTGELFF.

This clone was seen a single time. The chain couples TRBV5-1 to TRBJ1-3; 9 bases map to TRBD1. Germline V gives CDR1 SGHRS, CDR2 YFSETQ. With 3 bases clipped from V and 4 bases from J, the junction kept 2 bases outside the gene matches. This CDR3 is built from 14 residues. In DNA form, the CDR3 reads TGCGCCAGCAGCTCGGGGACAGGGGGAAACACCATATATTTT. Protein: CASSSGTGGNTIYF.

The rearrangement uses TRBV15 and TRBJ1-2, with 7 nucleotides matching TRBD1. The CDR3 is 13 amino acids. Germline trimming cut 4 bases from V and 8 bases from J; bases unmatched to any gene: 7. Germline assignment: CDR1 LNHNV and CDR2 YYDKDF (reference sequence). In nucleotides, the CDR3 is TGTGCCACCAGCAACCACAGGGGCGACGGCTACACCTTC. Amino acids: CATSNHRGDGYTF.

DNA for the CDR3: TGTGCCAGCAGCCCCGGGGGGGGCTACACCTTC. It encodes CASSPGGGYTF. V is TRBV11-2 and J is TRBJ1-2; D possibly corresponds to TRBD1 (5 bases). The germline CDR1 and CDR2 sequences are SGHAT and FQNNGV. The CDR3 runs to 11 residues. V was clipped by 5 bases and J by 8 bases, with 9 bases between them.

V usage is TRBV7-3 and J usage is TRBJ2-3, with D uncertain. CDR1 is SGHTA and CDR2 is FQGTGA in the germline V gene. The CDR3 is made up of 17 amino acids. V dropped 2 bases and J dropped 6 bases, with 21 bases sitting between them. The CDR3 region is CASSLSPAVGLSDTQYF. In DNA, the CDR3 is TGTGCCAGCAGCTTATCCCCCGCTGTCGGGTTGTCCGATACGCAGTATTTT.

The J gene is TRBJ2-7, the V gene TRBV12-5; D is unresolved. This CDR3 is 13 amino acids long. Germline CDR1 is LGHNT and CDR2 is FRNRAP. V lost 2 bases, J lost 1 base, and 6 bases lay in between. The CDR3 protein is CASGLSGSYEQYF. CDR3 nucleotides: TGTGCTAGTGGTTTGTCCGGGTCCTACGAGCAGTACTTC.